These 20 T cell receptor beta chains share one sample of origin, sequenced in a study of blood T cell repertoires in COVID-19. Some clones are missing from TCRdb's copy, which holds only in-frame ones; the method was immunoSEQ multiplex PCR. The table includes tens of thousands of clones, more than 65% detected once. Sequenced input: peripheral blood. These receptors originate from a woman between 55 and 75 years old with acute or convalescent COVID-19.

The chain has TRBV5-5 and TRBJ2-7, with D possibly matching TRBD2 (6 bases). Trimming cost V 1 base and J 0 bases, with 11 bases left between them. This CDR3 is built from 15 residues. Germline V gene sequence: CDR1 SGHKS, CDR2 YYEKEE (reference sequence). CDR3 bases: TGTGCCAGCAGCTTGCAGGGACTTTCCTCCTACGAGCAGTACTTC. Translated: CASSLQGLSSYEQYF.

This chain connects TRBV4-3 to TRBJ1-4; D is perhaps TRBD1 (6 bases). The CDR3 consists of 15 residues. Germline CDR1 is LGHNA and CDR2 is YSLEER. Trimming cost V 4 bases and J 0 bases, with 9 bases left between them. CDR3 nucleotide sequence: TGCGCCAGCAGCCCACAGGGTTCAACTAATGAAAAACTGTTTTTT. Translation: CASSPQGSTNEKLFF.

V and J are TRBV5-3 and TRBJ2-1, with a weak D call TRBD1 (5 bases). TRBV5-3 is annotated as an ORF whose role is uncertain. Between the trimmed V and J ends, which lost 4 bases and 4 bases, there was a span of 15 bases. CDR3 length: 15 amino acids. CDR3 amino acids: CARSHRTISYNEQFF. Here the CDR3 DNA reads TGTGCCAGAAGCCACAGGACAATCTCTTACAATGAGCAGTTCTTC.

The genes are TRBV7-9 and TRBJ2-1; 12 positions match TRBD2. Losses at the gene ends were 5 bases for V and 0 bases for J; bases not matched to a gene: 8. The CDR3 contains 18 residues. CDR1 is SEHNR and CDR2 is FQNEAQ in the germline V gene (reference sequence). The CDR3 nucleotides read TGTGCCAGCAGCCCTGGACTAGCGGGGCGTAGCTCCTACAATGAGCAGTTCTTC. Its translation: CASSPGLAGRSSYNEQFF.

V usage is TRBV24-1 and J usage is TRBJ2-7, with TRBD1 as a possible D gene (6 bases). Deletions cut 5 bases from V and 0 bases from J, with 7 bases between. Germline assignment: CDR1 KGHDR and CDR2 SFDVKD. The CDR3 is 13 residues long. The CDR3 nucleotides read TGTGCCACCAGTGGGGACAACTCCTACGAGCAGTACTTC. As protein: CATSGDNSYEQYF.

The CDR3 spells CASSDLARAKGYTF. Written as DNA, the CDR3 is TGTGCCAGCAGCGACCTGGCCAGGGCGAAGGGCTACACCTTC. The chain has TRBV5-6 and TRBJ1-2, with a possible D match to TRBD1 (5 bases). Trimming removed 4 bases from V and 8 bases from J, with 18 bases in between. This CDR3 has 14 residues. Germline V gives CDR1 SGHDT, CDR2 YYEEEE.

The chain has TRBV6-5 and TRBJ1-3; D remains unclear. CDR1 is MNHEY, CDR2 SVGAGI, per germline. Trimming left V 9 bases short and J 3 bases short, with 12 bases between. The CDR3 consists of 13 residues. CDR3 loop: CASEMSSGNTIYF. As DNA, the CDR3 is TGTGCCAGTGAAATGTCTAGTGGAAACACCATATATTTT.

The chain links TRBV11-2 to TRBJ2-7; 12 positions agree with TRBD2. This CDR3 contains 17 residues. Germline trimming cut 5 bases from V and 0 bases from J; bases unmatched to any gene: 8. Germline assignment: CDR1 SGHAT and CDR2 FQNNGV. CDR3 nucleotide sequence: TGTGCCAGCAGCCTAGGGACTAGCGGGCTCAGCTCCTACGAGCAGTACTTC. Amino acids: CASSLGTSGLSSYEQYF.

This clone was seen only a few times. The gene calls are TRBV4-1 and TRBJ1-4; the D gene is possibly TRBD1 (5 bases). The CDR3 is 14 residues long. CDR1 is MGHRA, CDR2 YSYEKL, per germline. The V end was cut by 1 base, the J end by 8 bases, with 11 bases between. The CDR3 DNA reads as TGCGCCAGCAGCCAAGGCAGGGTCCGGGAAAAACTGTTTTTT. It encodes CASSQGRVREKLFF.

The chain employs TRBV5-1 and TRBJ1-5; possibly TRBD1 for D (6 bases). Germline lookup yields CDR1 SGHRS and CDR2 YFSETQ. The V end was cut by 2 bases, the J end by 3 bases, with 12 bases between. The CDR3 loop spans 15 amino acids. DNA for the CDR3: TGCGCCAGCAGCTTAGGTGCAGGGGTCAATCAGCCCCAGCATTTT. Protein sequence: CASSLGAGVNQPQHF.

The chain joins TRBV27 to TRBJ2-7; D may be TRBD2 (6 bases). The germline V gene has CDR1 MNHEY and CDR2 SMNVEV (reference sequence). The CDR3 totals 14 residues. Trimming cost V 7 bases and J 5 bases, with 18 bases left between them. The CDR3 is CASTSRGADHEQYF. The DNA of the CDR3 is TGTGCCAGCACTTCGCGGGGAGCAGATCACGAGCAGTACTTC.

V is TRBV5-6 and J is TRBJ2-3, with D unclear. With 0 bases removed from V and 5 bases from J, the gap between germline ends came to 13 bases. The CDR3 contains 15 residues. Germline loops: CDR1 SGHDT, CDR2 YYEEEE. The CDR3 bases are TGTGCCAGCAGCTTGGCCCCAGCGATAATAGATACGCAGTATTTT. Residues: CASSLAPAIIDTQYF.

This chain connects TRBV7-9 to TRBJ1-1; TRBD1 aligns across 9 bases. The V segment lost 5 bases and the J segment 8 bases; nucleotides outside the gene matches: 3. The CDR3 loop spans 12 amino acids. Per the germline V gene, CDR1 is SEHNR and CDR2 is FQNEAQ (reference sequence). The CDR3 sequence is CASSPGTGEAFF. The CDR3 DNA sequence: TGTGCCAGCAGCCCCGGGACAGGGGAAGCTTTCTTT.

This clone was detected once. CDR3 protein: CASSQGQGWDTEAFF. The CDR3, as DNA: TGTGCCAGCAGCCAAGGACAGGGTTGGGACACTGAAGCTTTCTTT. J is TRBJ1-1 and V is TRBV7-8, with TRBD1 identical over 8 bases. After removal of 5 bases from V and 3 bases from J, the junction contained 8 bases not matched to a gene. Germline V gives CDR1 SGHVS, CDR2 FQNEAQ. The CDR3 covers 15 residues.

For the CDR3, the DNA is TGTGCCACTCCCCGGGGACAGAACTATGGCTACACCTTC. This codes for CATPRGQNYGYTF. This chain uses TRBV2 with TRBJ1-2; 7 bases align to TRBD1. The CDR3 covers 13 residues. Germline-derived CDR1 and CDR2 are SNHLY and FYNNEI. Unmatched junction bases numbered 7, after V lost 10 bases and J lost 2 bases.

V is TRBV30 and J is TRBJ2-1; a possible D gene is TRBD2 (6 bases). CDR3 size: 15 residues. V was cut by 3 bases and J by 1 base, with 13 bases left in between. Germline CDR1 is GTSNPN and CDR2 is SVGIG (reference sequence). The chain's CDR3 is CAWRDGGRSYNEQFF. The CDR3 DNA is TGTGCCTGGAGGGACGGGGGTCGATCCTACAATGAGCAGTTCTTC.

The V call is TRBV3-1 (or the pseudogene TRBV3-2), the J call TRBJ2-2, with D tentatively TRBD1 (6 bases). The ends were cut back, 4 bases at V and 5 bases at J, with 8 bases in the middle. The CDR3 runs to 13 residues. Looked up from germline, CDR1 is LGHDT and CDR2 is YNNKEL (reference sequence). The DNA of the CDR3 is TGTGCCAGCAGCCGAACAGGGACCGGGGAGCTGTTTTTT. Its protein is CASSRTGTGELFF.

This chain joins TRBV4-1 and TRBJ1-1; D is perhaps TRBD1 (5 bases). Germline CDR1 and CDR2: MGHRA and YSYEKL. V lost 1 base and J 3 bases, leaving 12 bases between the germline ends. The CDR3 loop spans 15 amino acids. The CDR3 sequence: CASSQVQGRYTEAFF. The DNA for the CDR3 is TGCGCCAGCAGCCAAGTTCAGGGAAGGTACACTGAAGCTTTCTTT.

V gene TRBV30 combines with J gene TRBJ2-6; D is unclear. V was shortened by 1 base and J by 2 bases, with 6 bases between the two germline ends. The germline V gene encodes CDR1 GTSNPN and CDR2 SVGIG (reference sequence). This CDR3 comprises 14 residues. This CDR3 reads CAWSASPGANVLTF. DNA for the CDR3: TGTGCCTGGAGTGCCAGTCCTGGGGCCAACGTCCTGACTTTC. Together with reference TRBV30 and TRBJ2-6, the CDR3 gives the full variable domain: SQTIHQWPATLVQPVGSPLSLECTVEGTSNPNLYWYRQAAGRGLQLLFYSVGIGQISSEVPQNLSASRPQDRQFILSSKKLLLSDSGFYLCAWSASPGANVLTFGAGSRLTVL.

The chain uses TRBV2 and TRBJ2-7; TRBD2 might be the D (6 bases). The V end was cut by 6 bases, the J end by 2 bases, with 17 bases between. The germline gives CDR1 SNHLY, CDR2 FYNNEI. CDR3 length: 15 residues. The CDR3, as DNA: TGTGCCAGCAGGGGGCGGGGCCAACTAACCTACGAGCAGTACTTC. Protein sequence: CASRGRGQLTYEQYF.